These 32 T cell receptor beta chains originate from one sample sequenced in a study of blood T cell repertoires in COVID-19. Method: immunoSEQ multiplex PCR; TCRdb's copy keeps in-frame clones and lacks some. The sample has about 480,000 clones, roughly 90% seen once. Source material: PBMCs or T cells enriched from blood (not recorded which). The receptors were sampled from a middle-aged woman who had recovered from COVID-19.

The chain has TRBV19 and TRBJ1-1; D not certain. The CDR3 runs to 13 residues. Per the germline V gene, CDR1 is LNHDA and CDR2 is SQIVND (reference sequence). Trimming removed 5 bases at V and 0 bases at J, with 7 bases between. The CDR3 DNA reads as TGTGCCAGTAGTGCGTTAATGAACACTGAAGCTTTCTTT. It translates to CASSALMNTEAFF.

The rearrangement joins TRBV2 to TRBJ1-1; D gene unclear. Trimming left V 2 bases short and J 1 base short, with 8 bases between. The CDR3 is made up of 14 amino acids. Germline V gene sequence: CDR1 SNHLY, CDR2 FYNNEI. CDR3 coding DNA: TGTGCCAGCAGTGAACTCAACAGGAACACTGAAGCTTTCTTT. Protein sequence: CASSELNRNTEAFF.

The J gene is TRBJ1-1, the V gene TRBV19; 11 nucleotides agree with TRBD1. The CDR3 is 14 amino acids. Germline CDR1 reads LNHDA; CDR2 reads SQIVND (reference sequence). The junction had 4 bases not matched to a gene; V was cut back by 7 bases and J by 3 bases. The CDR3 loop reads CASTLGQGDTEAFF. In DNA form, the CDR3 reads TGTGCCAGTACCTTGGGACAGGGGGACACTGAAGCTTTCTTT.

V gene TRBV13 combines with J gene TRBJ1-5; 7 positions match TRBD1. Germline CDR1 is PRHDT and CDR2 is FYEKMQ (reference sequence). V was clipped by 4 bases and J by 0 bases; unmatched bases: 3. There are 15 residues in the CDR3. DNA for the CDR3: TGTGCCAGCAGCTCGGGACAGTATAGCAATCAGCCCCAGCATTTT. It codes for CASSSGQYSNQPQHF.

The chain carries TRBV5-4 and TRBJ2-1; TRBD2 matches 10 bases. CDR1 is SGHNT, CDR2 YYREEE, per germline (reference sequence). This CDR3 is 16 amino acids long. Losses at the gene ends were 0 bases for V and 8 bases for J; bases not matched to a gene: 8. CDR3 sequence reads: CASSLVPSGRGDEQFF. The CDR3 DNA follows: TGTGCCAGCAGCTTGGTACCGAGCGGGAGGGGAGATGAGCAGTTCTTC.

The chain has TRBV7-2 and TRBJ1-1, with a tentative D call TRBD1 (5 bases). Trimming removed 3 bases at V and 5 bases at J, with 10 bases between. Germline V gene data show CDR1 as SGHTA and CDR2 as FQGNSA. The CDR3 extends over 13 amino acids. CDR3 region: CASSFAGLTEAFF. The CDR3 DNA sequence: TGTGCCAGCAGCTTCGCAGGGTTGACTGAAGCTTTCTTT.

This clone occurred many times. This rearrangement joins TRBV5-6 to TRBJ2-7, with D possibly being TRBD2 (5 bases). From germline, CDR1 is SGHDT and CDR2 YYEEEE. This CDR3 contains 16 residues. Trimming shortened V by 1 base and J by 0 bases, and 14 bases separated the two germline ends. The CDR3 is CASSLFGSSSSYEQYF. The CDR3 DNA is TGTGCCAGCAGCTTGTTCGGGTCTAGCAGCTCCTACGAGCAGTACTTC. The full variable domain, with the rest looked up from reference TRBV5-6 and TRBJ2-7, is DAGVTQSPTHLIKTRGQQVTLRCSPKSGHDTVSWYQQALGQGPQFIFQYYEEEERQRGNFPDRFSGHQFPNYSSELNVNALLLGDSALYLCASSLFGSSSSYEQYFGPGTRLTVT.

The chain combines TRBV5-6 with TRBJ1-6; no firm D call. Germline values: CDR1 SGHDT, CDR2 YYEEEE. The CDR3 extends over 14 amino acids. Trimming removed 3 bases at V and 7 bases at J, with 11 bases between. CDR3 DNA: TGTGCCAGCAGCTCAACTCCGCGGAATTCACCCCTCCACTTT. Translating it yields CASSSTPRNSPLHF.

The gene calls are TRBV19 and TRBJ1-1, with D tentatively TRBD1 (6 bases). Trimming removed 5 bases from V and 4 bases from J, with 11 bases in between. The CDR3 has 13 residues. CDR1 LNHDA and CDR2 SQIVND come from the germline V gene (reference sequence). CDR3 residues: CASSEQGGTEAFF. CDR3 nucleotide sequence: TGTGCCAGTAGTGAACAGGGTGGCACTGAAGCTTTCTTT.

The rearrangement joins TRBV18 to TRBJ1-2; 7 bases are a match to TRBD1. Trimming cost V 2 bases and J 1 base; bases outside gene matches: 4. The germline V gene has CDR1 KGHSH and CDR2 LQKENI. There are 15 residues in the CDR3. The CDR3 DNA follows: TGTGCCAGCTCACCAAGCGGACAGGTTAACTATGGCTACACCTTC. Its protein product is CASSPSGQVNYGYTF.

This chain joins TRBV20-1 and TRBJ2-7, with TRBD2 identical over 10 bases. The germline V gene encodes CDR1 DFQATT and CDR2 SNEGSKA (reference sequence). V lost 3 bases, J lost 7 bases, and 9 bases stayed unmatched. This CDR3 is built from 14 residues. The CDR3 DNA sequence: TGCAGTGCTAGTGGACTAGCGGCTTCAGAGGAGCAGTACTTC. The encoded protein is CSASGLAASEEQYF.

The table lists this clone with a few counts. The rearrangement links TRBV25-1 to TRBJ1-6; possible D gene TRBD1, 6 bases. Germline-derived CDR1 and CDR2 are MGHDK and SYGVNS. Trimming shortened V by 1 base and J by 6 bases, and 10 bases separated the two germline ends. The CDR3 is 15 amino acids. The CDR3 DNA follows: TGTGCCAGCAGTGAATTCGAGGGGGTTAATTCACCCCTCCACTTT. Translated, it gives CASSEFEGVNSPLHF.

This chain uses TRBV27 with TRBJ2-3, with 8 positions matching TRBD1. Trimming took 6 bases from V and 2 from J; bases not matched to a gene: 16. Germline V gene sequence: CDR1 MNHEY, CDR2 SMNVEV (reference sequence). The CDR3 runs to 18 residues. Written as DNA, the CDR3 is TGTGCCAGCAGCCCCCGCCCTCCCCGGGACAGGTTCACAGATACGCAGTATTTT. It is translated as CASSPRPPRDRFTDTQYF.

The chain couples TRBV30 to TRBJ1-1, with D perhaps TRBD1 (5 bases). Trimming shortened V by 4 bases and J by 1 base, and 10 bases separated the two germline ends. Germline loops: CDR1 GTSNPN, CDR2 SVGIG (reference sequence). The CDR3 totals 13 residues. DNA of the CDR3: TGTGCCTGGAAAGAAAGGGGGAACACTGAAGCTTTCTTT. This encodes CAWKERGNTEAFF.

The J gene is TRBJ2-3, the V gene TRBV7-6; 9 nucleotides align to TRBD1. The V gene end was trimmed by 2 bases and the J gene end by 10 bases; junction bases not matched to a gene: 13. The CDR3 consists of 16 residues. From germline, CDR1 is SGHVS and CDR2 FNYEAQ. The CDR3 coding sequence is TGTGCCAGCAGCTTAAGAGGGGGACAGGGTATTATGGCGCAGTATTTT. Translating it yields CASSLRGGQGIMAQYF.

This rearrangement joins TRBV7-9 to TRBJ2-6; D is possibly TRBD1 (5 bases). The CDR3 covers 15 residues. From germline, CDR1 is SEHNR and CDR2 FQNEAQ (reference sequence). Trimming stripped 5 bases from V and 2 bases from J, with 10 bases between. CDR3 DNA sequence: TGTGCCAGCAGCCCCAGGGCCGCTGGGGCCAACGTCCTGACTTTC. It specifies CASSPRAAGANVLTF.

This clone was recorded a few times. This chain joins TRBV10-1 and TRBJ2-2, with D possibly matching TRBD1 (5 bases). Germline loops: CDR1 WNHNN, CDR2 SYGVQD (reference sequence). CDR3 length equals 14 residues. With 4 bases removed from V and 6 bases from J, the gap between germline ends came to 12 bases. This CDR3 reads CASSARERAGELFF. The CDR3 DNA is TGCGCCAGCAGTGCCAGGGAAAGGGCCGGGGAGCTGTTTTTT.

CDR3 in DNA: TGTGCCAGCAGCTACACCGGACAGGACTCCTACGAGCAGTACTTC. Protein: CASSYTGQDSYEQYF. This chain joins TRBV6-5 and TRBJ2-7; 7 positions agree with TRBD1. Germline CDR1 is MNHEY and CDR2 is SVGAGI. V shed 6 bases and J 0 bases; nucleotides not matched to a gene: 8. CDR3 size: 15 residues.

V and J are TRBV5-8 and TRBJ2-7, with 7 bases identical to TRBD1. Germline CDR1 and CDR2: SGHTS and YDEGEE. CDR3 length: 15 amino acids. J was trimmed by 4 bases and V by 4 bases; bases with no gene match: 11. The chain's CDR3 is CASSIAGTDFYEQYF. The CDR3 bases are TGTGCCAGCAGCATCGCCGGGACAGACTTTTACGAGCAGTACTTC.

DNA of the CDR3: TGTGCCTGGAGTGGTTCTAACACTGAAGCTTTCTTT. Translation: CAWSGSNTEAFF. This chain links TRBV30 with TRBJ1-1; no firm D call. There are 12 residues in the CDR3. Germline V CDR1 and CDR2: GTSNPN, SVGIG (reference sequence). The germline V and J ends were trimmed by 1 base and 2 bases, with 5 bases remaining between them.

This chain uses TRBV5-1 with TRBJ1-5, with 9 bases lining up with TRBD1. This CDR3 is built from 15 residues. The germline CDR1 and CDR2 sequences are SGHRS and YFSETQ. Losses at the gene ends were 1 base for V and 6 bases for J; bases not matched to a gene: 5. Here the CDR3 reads CASSLSGQGIQPQHF. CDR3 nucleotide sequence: TGCGCCAGCAGCTTGAGCGGACAGGGGATTCAGCCCCAGCATTTT. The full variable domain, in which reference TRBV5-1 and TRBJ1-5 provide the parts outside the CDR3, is KAGVTQTPRYLIKTRGQQVTLSCSPISGHRSVSWYQQTPGQGLQFLFEYFSETQRNKGNFPGRFSGRQFSNSRSEMNVSTLELGDSALYLCASSLSGQGIQPQHFGDGTRLSIL.

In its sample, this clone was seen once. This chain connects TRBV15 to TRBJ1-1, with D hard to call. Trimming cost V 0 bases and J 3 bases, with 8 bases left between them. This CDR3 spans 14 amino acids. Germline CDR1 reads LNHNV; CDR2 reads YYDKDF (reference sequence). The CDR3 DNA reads TGTGCCACCAGCAGAGATTTGGCGGACACTGAAGCTTTCTTT. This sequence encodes CATSRDLADTEAFF.

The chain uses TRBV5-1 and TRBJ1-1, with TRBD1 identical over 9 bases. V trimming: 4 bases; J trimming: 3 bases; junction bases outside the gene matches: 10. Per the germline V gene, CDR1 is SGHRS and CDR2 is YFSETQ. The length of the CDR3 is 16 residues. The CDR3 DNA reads TGCGCCAGCAGCCCCGGACAGGGGATTATAGACACTGAAGCTTTCTTT. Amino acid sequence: CASSPGQGIIDTEAFF. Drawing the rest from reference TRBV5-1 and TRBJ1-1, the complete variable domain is KAGVTQTPRYLIKTRGQQVTLSCSPISGHRSVSWYQQTPGQGLQFLFEYFSETQRNKGNFPGRFSGRQFSNSRSEMNVSTLELGDSALYLCASSPGQGIIDTEAFFGQGTRLTVV.

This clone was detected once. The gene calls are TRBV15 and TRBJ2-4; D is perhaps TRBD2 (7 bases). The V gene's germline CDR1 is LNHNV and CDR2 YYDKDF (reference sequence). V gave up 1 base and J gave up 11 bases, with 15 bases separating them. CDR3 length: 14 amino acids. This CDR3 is CATSRVQGTTFQYF. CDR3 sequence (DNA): TGTGCCACCAGCAGAGTTCAGGGGACTACTTTTCAGTACTTC. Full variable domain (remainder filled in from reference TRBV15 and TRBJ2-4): DAMVIQNPRYQVTQFGKPVTLSCSQTLNHNVMYWYQQKSSQAPKLLFHYYDKDFNNEADTPDNFQSRRPNTSFCFLDIRSPGLGDTAMYLCATSRVQGTTFQYFGAGTRLSVL.

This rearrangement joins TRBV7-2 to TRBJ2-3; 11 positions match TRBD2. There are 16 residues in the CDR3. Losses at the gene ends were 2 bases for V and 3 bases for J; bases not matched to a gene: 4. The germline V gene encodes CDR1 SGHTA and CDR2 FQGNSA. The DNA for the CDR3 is TGTGCCAGCAGCTTACCCACTAGCGGGAGTACAGATACGCAGTATTTT. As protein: CASSLPTSGSTDTQYF.

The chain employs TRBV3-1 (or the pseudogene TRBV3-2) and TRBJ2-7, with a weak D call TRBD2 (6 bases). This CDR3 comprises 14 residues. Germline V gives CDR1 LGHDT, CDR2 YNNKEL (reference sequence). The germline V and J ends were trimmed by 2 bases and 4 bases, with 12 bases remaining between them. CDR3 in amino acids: CASSQRRELYEQYF. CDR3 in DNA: TGTGCCAGCAGCCAACGGCGGGAACTTTACGAGCAGTACTTC.

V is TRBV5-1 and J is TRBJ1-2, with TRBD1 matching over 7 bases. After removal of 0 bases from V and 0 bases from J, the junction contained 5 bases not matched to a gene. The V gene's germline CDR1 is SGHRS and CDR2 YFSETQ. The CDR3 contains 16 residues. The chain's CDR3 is CASSLGGTASNYGYTF. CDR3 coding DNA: TGCGCCAGCAGCTTGGGAGGGACAGCCTCTAACTATGGCTACACCTTC. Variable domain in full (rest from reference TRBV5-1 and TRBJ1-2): KAGVTQTPRYLIKTRGQQVTLSCSPISGHRSVSWYQQTPGQGLQFLFEYFSETQRNKGNFPGRFSGRQFSNSRSEMNVSTLELGDSALYLCASSLGGTASNYGYTFGSGTRLTVV.

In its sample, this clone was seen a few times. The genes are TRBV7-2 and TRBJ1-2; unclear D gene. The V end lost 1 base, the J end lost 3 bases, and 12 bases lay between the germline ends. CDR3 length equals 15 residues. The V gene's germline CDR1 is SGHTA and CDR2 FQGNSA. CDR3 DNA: TGTGCCAGCAGCTTAGAATTGGGCGCTTACTATGGCTACACCTTC. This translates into CASSLELGAYYGYTF.

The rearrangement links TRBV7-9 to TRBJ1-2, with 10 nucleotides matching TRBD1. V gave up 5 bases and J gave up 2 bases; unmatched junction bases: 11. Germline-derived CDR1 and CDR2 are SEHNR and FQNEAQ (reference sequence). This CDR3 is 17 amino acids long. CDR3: CASSPPGSGQGNYGYTF. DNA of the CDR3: TGTGCCAGCAGCCCCCCGGGGTCGGGACAGGGGAACTATGGCTACACCTTC.

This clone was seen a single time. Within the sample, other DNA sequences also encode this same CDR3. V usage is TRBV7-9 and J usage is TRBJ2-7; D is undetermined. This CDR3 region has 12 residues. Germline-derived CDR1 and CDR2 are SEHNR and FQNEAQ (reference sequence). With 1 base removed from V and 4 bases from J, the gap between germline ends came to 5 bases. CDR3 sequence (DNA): TGTGCCAGCAGCTTAGGGGCTTACGAGCAGTACTTC. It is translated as CASSLGAYEQYF. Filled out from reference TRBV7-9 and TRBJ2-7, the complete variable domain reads DTGVSQNPRHKITKRGQNVTFRCDPISEHNRLYWYRQTLGQGPEFLTYFQNEAQLEKSRLLSDRFSAERPKGSFSTLEIQRTEQGDSAMYLCASSLGAYEQYFGPGTRLTVT.

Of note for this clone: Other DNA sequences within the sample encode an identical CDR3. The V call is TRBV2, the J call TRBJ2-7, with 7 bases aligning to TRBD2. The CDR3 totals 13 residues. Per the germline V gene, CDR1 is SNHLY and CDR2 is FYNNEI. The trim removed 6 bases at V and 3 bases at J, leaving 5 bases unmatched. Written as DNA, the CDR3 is TGTGCCAGCAGAAGCGGGACGGGCTACGAGCAGTACTTC. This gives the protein CASRSGTGYEQYF.

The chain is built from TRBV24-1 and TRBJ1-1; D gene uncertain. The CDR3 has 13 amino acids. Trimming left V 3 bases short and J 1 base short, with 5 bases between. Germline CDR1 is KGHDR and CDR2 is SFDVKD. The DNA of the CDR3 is TGTGCCACCAGTGATCCGTGGAACACTGAAGCTTTCTTT. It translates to CATSDPWNTEAFF.